This T cell receptor beta chain was sequenced during a study of T cell repertoires in cytomegalovirus infection. Study context: The public TCR beta signatures pointed to both CMV infection and matching HLA type. The study, taken as a whole, reports: Ex vivo, HLA-C-restricted CMV-specific TCR beta clonotypes prevailed over the rest of the response. CMV carriers having the relevant HLA were flagged by cumulative public TCR beta family frequency.

From the reads, TCRdb called clonotypes with MiXCR, one entry per CDR3 protein. The sample carries 150,000 to 200,000 distinct CDR3 sequences, over 13% recorded once. J gave up 6 bases and V 4 bases, and 9 bases lay outside the gene matches. The CDR3 spans 14 residues. The germline V gene has CDR1 SGHRS and CDR2 YFSETQ. This clonotype was found a few times. Its specificity is not known. The clonotype originates from a human donor in good health (CMV status not recorded). Some clones in this sample may be carry-over from other donors' samples. The chain employs TRBV5-1 and TRBJ1-1, with 7 bases fitting TRBD1. Sequenced: PBMCs. The CDR3 DNA follows: TGCGCCAGCAGCCCTACAACAGGGGCAGCTGAAGCTTTCTTT. Amino acid sequence: CASSPTTGAAEAFF.